These 22 T cell receptor beta chains originate from one sample sequenced in a study of cytomegalovirus exposure and HLA in healthy donors. 60 Vbeta and 13 Jbeta primers were used in PCR. TCRdb keeps only in-frame clones here, not all; method: immunoSEQ multiplex PCR. The ten top clones account for roughly 8.8%, within a sample of roughly 55,000 clones. Sequences were obtained from PBMCs. The origin of the receptors is a man in his fifties in good health and CMV-seropositive.

This chain connects TRBV30 to TRBJ1-5; a weak D match, TRBD1 (5 bases). V was trimmed by 3 bases and J by 0 bases, leaving 15 bases between them. The CDR3 extends over 16 amino acids. Per germline, CDR1 GTSNPN and CDR2 SVGIG (reference sequence). CDR3 amino acids: CAWSYQDKYSNQPQHF. The CDR3 DNA reads as TGTGCCTGGAGCTACCAGGACAAATATAGCAATCAGCCCCAGCATTTT.

The V and J genes are TRBV19 and TRBJ2-2, with D possibly matching TRBD1 (5 bases). Deletions cut 2 bases from V and 5 bases from J, with 12 bases between. This CDR3 is 15 amino acids long. From germline, CDR1 is LNHDA and CDR2 SQIVND (reference sequence). The CDR3 DNA follows: TGTGCCAGTAGTATACAGGGTTTCGGTACCGGGGAGCTGTTTTTT. Residues: CASSIQGFGTGELFF.

The chain links TRBV30 to TRBJ2-5, with a tentative D call TRBD2 (5 bases). V was cut by 0 bases and J by 4 bases, with 15 bases left in between. Germline V gene lookup returns CDR1 GTSNPN and CDR2 SVGIG (reference sequence). The CDR3 length is 15 residues. The CDR3 spells CAWSVLPGMGETQYF. The CDR3 bases are TGTGCCTGGAGTGTACTCCCGGGGATGGGAGAGACCCAGTACTTC.

This chain's CDR3 is CSVDGESGPYEQYF. CDR3 DNA sequence: TGCAGCGTTGACGGTGAGTCAGGGCCTTACGAGCAGTACTTC. This chain uses TRBV29-1 with TRBJ2-7, with D possibly being TRBD1 (5 bases). From germline, CDR1 is SQVTM and CDR2 ANQGSEA. The CDR3 has 14 residues. V lost 3 bases and J lost 4, with 16 bases in between.

This chain links TRBV5-6 with TRBJ1-5; perhaps TRBD1 as D (6 bases). The CDR3 length is 14 residues. The germline V and J ends were trimmed by 0 bases and 2 bases, with 6 bases remaining between them. Germline loops: CDR1 SGHDT, CDR2 YYEEEE. CDR3 protein: CASSLAGGNQPQHF. CDR3 coding DNA: TGTGCCAGCAGCTTGGCAGGGGGCAATCAGCCCCAGCATTTT.

The chain joins TRBV19 to TRBJ2-1; TRBD1 is a possible D gene (6 bases). CDR1 and CDR2 from the germline V gene are LNHDA and SQIVND (reference sequence). V shed 3 bases and J shed 4 bases, with 16 bases lying between them. This CDR3 comprises 16 residues. CDR3 nucleotide sequence: TGTGCCAGTAGTATCGGGATTAGGGACAAGTACAATGAGCAGTTCTTC. This encodes CASSIGIRDKYNEQFF.

The chain combines TRBV6-5 with TRBJ1-4, with 8 positions matching TRBD1. The junction had 7 bases not matched to a gene; V was cut back by 5 bases and J by 8 bases. Germline CDR1 is MNHEY and CDR2 is SVGAGI. The CDR3 is 14 amino acids. This CDR3 is CASSPLDREEKLFF. DNA of the CDR3: TGTGCCAGCAGTCCCCTGGACAGGGAGGAAAAACTGTTTTTT.

V and J are TRBV7-2 and TRBJ2-7; possibly TRBD2 for D (5 bases). Germline assignment: CDR1 SGHTA and CDR2 FQGNSA. Between the trimmed V and J ends, which lost 1 base and 3 bases, there was a span of 16 bases. The CDR3 is made up of 16 amino acids. The CDR3 is CASSLDVRVPFYEQYF. CDR3 DNA sequence: TGTGCCAGCAGCTTAGATGTGAGGGTTCCTTTCTACGAGCAGTACTTC.

CDR3 amino acids: CASSQRAGGPDTGELFF. The CDR3 nucleotides read TGCGCCAGCAGCCAGCGGGCGGGGGGGCCGGACACCGGGGAGCTGTTTTTT. The rearrangement links TRBV4-3 to TRBJ2-2, with 9 bases aligning to TRBD2. Germline CDR1 is LGHNA and CDR2 is YSLEER. The CDR3 runs 17 residues. With V trimmed by 3 bases and J by 3 bases, 8 bases remained unmatched.

The chain employs TRBV6-5 and TRBJ2-3; the match to TRBD2 covers 11 bases. CDR1 is MNHEY and CDR2 is SVGAGI in the germline V gene. J gave up 6 bases and V 4 bases, and 9 bases lay outside the gene matches. The CDR3 is made up of 16 amino acids. Here the CDR3 reads CASSSSPLAGVDTQYF. The CDR3 bases are TGTGCCAGCAGTTCCTCCCCACTAGCGGGAGTGGATACGCAGTATTTT.

V usage is TRBV28 and J usage is TRBJ1-2; 7 bases map to TRBD1. This CDR3 contains 13 residues. Trimming at V came to 5 bases and at J to 8 bases, leaving 8 bases not matched to a gene. The germline V gene encodes CDR1 MDHEN and CDR2 SYDVKM. The CDR3 nucleotides read TGTGCCAGCAGTCGTACAGGGGCTTTAGGCTACACCTTC. This encodes CASSRTGALGYTF.

Written as DNA, the CDR3 is TGTGCCAGCAGCCGGGACAGGGGAAGCACAGATACGCAGTATTTT. Amino acid sequence: CASSRDRGSTDTQYF. This chain connects TRBV5-4 to TRBJ2-3; 10 nucleotides align to TRBD1. From germline, CDR1 is SGHNT and CDR2 YYREEE (reference sequence). V was pared by 4 bases and J by 0 bases, with 2 bases of the junction left unmatched. The CDR3 has 15 residues.

This rearrangement joins TRBV21-1 to TRBJ2-7; whether TRBD2, the table's D call, matches the DNA was not checked. TRBV21-1 is listed as a pseudogene. This CDR3 is 16 amino acids long. The CDR3 DNA sequence: TGTGCCAGCAGCAAAGCTCCGCTAGCGGGGGCCTACGAGCAGTACTTC. Translated, it gives CASSKAPLAGAYEQYF.

The rearrangement uses TRBV5-6 and TRBJ1-5; TRBD1 matches at 9 bases. This CDR3 has 17 amino acids. Germline lookup yields CDR1 SGHDT and CDR2 YYEEEE. V shed 4 bases, J shed 5 bases, and the junction held 13 bases outside the gene matches. The CDR3 is CASSIPQGASLDQPQHF. The CDR3 bases are TGTGCCAGCAGCATCCCACAGGGGGCGAGTCTGGATCAGCCCCAGCATTTT.

The chain links TRBV6-1 to TRBJ1-5, with 8 bases fitting TRBD1. CDR1 is MNHNS and CDR2 is SASEGT in the germline V gene. CDR3 length equals 15 residues. Trimming removed 3 bases from V and 0 bases from J; junction bases left unmatched: 1. CDR3 amino acids: CASSEDRASNQPQHF. The CDR3 DNA sequence: TGTGCCAGCAGTGAGGACAGGGCTAGCAATCAGCCCCAGCATTTT.

This chain uses TRBV6-5 with TRBJ2-7; D gene ambiguous. The V and J ends lost 2 bases and 0 bases respectively, with 5 bases between them. CDR1 and CDR2 (germline): MNHEY, SVGAGI. The CDR3 covers 13 residues. As DNA, the CDR3 is TGTGCCAGCAGTTACCGCAGCTCCTACGAGCAGTACTTC. Amino acid sequence: CASSYRSSYEQYF.

This chain connects TRBV6-5 to TRBJ2-7; 9 bases match TRBD1. In germline, CDR1 is MNHEY, CDR2 SVGAGI. V trimming: 7 bases; J trimming: 4 bases; junction bases outside the gene matches: 2. The CDR3 totals 12 residues. The CDR3 sequence is CASNGQGYEQYF. DNA for the CDR3: TGTGCCAGCAATGGACAGGGGTACGAGCAGTACTTC.

The chain is built from TRBV7-2 and TRBJ2-7; TRBD1 is a possible D gene (7 bases). The CDR3 covers 12 residues. Germline V gene data show CDR1 as SGHTA and CDR2 as FQGNSA. Deletions cut 5 bases from V and 6 bases from J, with 11 bases between. CDR3 coding DNA: TGTGCCAGCAGCCAGGGGGGACGCGAGCAGTACTTC. Amino acids: CASSQGGREQYF.

The gene calls are TRBV4-3 and TRBJ2-1; the D gene is possibly TRBD2 (6 bases). V was shortened by 2 bases and J by 0 bases, with 17 bases between the two germline ends. The germline gives CDR1 LGHNA, CDR2 YSLEER. This CDR3 is built from 18 residues. CDR3 nucleotide sequence: TGCGCCAGCAGCCAACAACCCTTTGGGGGGAGCTCCTACAATGAGCAGTTCTTC. Translated: CASSQQPFGGSSYNEQFF.

V and J are TRBV9 and TRBJ1-4, with a possible D match to TRBD1 (5 bases). There are 15 residues in the CDR3. Germline V gene data show CDR1 as SGDLS and CDR2 as YYNGEE. With 2 bases removed from V and 8 bases from J, the gap between germline ends came to 16 bases. CDR3 sequence reads: CASSVSGGWREKLFF. In DNA, the CDR3 is TGTGCCAGCAGCGTTAGCGGGGGGTGGCGCGAAAAACTGTTTTTT.

This sequence joins TRBV7-2 and TRBJ1-1; D gene unclear. The CDR3 consists of 12 residues. CDR1 and CDR2 (germline): SGHTA, FQGNSA. Between the trimmed V and J ends, which lost 4 bases and 7 bases, there was a span of 10 bases. DNA of the CDR3: TGTGCCAGCAGCTCAACCCGCTATGAAGCTTTCTTT. Translating gives CASSSTRYEAFF.

The V call is TRBV29-1, the J call TRBJ2-7; D is perhaps TRBD2 (6 bases). The CDR3 has 13 residues. Germline V gives CDR1 SQVTM, CDR2 ANQGSEA. The V gene lost 4 bases and the J gene lost 2 bases, with 12 bases spanning the gap. CDR3 in DNA: TGCAGCGTTGTGGCTAGCGCTGCCTACGAGCAGTACTTC. Translated, it gives CSVVASAAYEQYF.